The source of this T cell receptor (beta chain) is a study of neoadjuvant anti-PD-1 for oral cavity cancer. Libraries were prepared by immunoSEQ multiplex PCR; TCRdb keeps only in-frame clonotypes and omits some of them. The sample holds around 13,000 clones, roughly 70% seen once. Trimming took off 4 bases at V and 13 bases at J, with 14 bases between the two ends. Germline loops: CDR1 SNHLY, CDR2 FYNNEI. The length of the CDR3 is 13 residues. Regarding time point: after neoadjuvant nivolumab, at surgical resection. These newly diagnosed stage II-IVA oral cavity squamous cell carcinoma patients had no prior systemic or radiation treatment.

This chain joins TRBV2 and TRBJ1-6, with D maybe TRBD1 (5 bases). This receptor was taken from a person aged 40-85 years with oral cavity squamous cell carcinoma. The sequencing used PBMCs, collected after nivolumab (anti-PD-1) treatment. CDR3 DNA: TGTGCCAGCAGTGGACAGACAAGCAATCCCCTCCACTTT. Amino acid sequence: CASSGQTSNPLHF. The whole variable domain, filled in from reference TRBV2 and TRBJ1-6, reads EPEVTQTPSHQVTQMGQEVILRCVPISNHLYFYWYRQILGQKVEFLVSFYNNEISEKSEIFDDQFSVERPDGSNFTLKIRSTKLEDSAMYFCASSGQTSNPLHFGNGTRLTVT.